This passage covers 22 T cell receptor beta chains from one sample sequenced in a study of shared clonotypes between healthy human individuals. Here immunoSEQ multiplex PCR was the method, and the copy in TCRdb shows in-frame clones only, minus some. The repertoire holds roughly 2 million clones, nearly 97% seen once, with roughly 0.13% in the top ten. Sequenced sample: naive CD4+ T cells sorted from blood. Subset: CD45RA+ positively selected. The source of these receptors is a man aged 18 to 35 in good health.

V gene TRBV9 combines with J gene TRBJ1-6; 7 bases align to TRBD1. The V and J ends lost 2 bases and 7 bases, in that order; junction bases with no gene match: 6. Germline CDR1 is SGDLS and CDR2 is YYNGEE. The CDR3 consists of 15 residues. The CDR3 nucleotides are TGTGCCAGCAGCGTCGGGGGGACAGTAAATTCACCCCTCCACTTT. This codes for CASSVGGTVNSPLHF. Combining the CDR3 with reference TRBV9 and TRBJ1-6 gives the whole variable domain DSGVTQTPKHLITATGQRVTLRCSPRSGDLSVYWYQQSLDQGLQFLIQYYNGEERAKGNILERFSAQQFPDLHSELNLSSLELGDSALYFCASSVGGTVNSPLHFGNGTRLTVT.

This clone was counted only a few times. The chain joins TRBV18 to TRBJ1-2; D gene uncertain. The length of the CDR3 is 13 residues. Germline values: CDR1 KGHSH, CDR2 LQKENI. Between the trimmed V and J ends, which lost 2 bases and 3 bases, there was a span of 7 bases. This chain's CDR3 is CASSPEQDYGYTF. In nucleotides, the CDR3 is TGTGCCAGCTCACCAGAGCAGGACTATGGCTACACCTTC.

The chain joins TRBV7-9 to TRBJ2-7, with D possibly matching TRBD1 (5 bases). There are 13 residues in the CDR3. V was clipped by 5 bases and J by 5 bases, with 13 bases between them. Germline CDR1 is SEHNR and CDR2 is FQNEAQ (reference sequence). The CDR3 coding sequence is TGTGCCAGCAGCCATCAGGGTTTCGACGAGCAGTACTTC. This codes for CASSHQGFDEQYF.

The chain couples TRBV5-1 to TRBJ1-4; D gene uncertain. The V and J ends lost 4 bases and 7 bases respectively, with 11 bases between them. The CDR3 is 13 amino acids. CDR1 is SGHRS, CDR2 YFSETQ, per germline. The CDR3 loop reads CASSKDLAEKLFF. CDR3 in DNA: TGCGCCAGCAGCAAGGACCTGGCTGAAAAACTGTTTTTT.

V gene TRBV28 combines with J gene TRBJ1-4; 7 bases are shared with TRBD1. The trim removed 2 bases at V and 5 bases at J, leaving 8 bases unmatched. Germline CDR1 MDHEN, CDR2 SYDVKM. The CDR3 spans 16 residues. The CDR3 loop is CASSLLGGQGNEKLFF. As DNA, the CDR3 is TGTGCCAGCAGTTTACTAGGGGGCCAGGGAAATGAAAAACTGTTTTTT. Full variable domain (remainder filled in from reference TRBV28 and TRBJ1-4): DVKVTQSSRYLVKRTGEKVFLECVQDMDHENMFWYRQDPGLGLRLIYFSYDVKMKEKGDIPEGYSVSREKKERFSLILESASTNQTSMYLCASSLLGGQGNEKLFFGSGTQLSVL.

The chain combines TRBV5-1 with TRBJ2-3; weak D call: TRBD2 (6 bases). Trimming pared 0 bases from V and 4 bases from J, leaving 15 bases between. CDR3 length: 16 amino acids. From germline, CDR1 is SGHRS and CDR2 YFSETQ. The CDR3 reads CASSLAYSGLSDTQYF. DNA for the CDR3: TGCGCCAGCAGCTTGGCTTATAGCGGACTCTCAGATACGCAGTATTTT.

The chain recombines TRBV6-1 with TRBJ1-1; 7 bases agree with TRBD1. J lost 2 bases, V lost 4 bases, and 7 bases had no gene match. Looked up from germline, CDR1 is MNHNS and CDR2 is SASEGT. The CDR3 is 15 amino acids. The CDR3 DNA reads TGTGCCAGCAGTGGGGGGACAGTTTCCAACACTGAAGCTTTCTTT. This encodes CASSGGTVSNTEAFF.

This rearrangement joins TRBV7-2 to TRBJ2-1; no reliable D call. Germline V gene data show CDR1 as SGHTA and CDR2 as FQGNSA. The CDR3 runs to 17 residues. Trimming stripped 0 bases from V and 0 bases from J, with 12 bases between. CDR3 protein: CASSLAILTSSYNEQFF. CDR3 in DNA: TGTGCCAGCAGCTTAGCTATCTTAACCAGCTCCTACAATGAGCAGTTCTTC.

The V gene is TRBV15, the J gene TRBJ2-1, with 8 nucleotides matching TRBD2. The CDR3 is 16 residues long. Germline CDR1 and CDR2: LNHNV and YYDKDF (reference sequence). V shed 0 bases and J 7 bases; nucleotides not matched to a gene: 8. The CDR3 loop reads CATSREDLAGSNEQFF. The CDR3 bases are TGTGCCACCAGCAGAGAGGATTTAGCGGGGAGTAATGAGCAGTTCTTC.

This chain uses TRBV18 with TRBJ2-7, with 8 bases lining up with TRBD2. J lost 3 bases, V lost 6 bases, and 7 bases had no gene match. The V gene's germline CDR1 is KGHSH and CDR2 LQKENI. The CDR3 contains 14 residues. The CDR3: CASSKRGGYYEQYF. Here the CDR3 DNA reads TGTGCCAGCTCGAAACGGGGGGGGTACTACGAGCAGTACTTC.

The rearrangement joins TRBV2 to TRBJ1-5; D gene uncertain. Germline CDR1 SNHLY, CDR2 FYNNEI. This CDR3 is 14 amino acids long. The germline V and J ends were trimmed by 8 bases and 0 bases, with 11 bases remaining between them. The CDR3 DNA is TGTGCCAGCGGCGAGATCTATAGCAATCAGCCCCAGCATTTT. Its translation is CASGEIYSNQPQHF.

This chain connects TRBV7-2 to TRBJ2-7; D gene unclear. The CDR3 loop spans 14 amino acids. The V and J ends lost 1 base and 1 base respectively, with 8 bases between them. Germline loops: CDR1 SGHTA, CDR2 FQGNSA. CDR3: CASSLELSSYEQYF. The CDR3 nucleotides read TGTGCCAGCAGCTTAGAACTGTCTTCCTACGAGCAGTACTTC.

In its sample, this clone was seen once. V gene TRBV11-3 combines with J gene TRBJ2-7; tentatively, D is TRBD1 (6 bases). The germline CDR1 and CDR2 sequences are SGHNT and YENEEA. CDR3 length: 13 amino acids. Trimming removed 5 bases at V and 1 base at J, with 9 bases between. CDR3 residues: CASSPGDSYEQYF. The CDR3 bases are TGTGCCAGCAGCCCAGGGGATTCCTACGAGCAGTACTTC.

The chain recombines TRBV2 with TRBJ2-5; 13 bases match TRBD2. This CDR3 has 15 residues. Germline CDR1 is SNHLY and CDR2 is FYNNEI. V lost 6 bases, J lost 8 bases, and 9 bases stayed unmatched. The CDR3 region is CASRQDRTSGGTQYF. The CDR3 nucleotides read TGTGCCAGCAGACAAGATAGGACTAGCGGGGGTACCCAGTACTTC.

This CDR3 reads CASRQGYSNQPQHF. For the CDR3, the DNA is TGTGCCAGCAGACAGGGTTATAGCAATCAGCCCCAGCATTTT. The genes are TRBV6-6 and TRBJ1-5, with D maybe TRBD1 (6 bases). Germline V lookup: CDR1 MNHNY, CDR2 SVGAGI (reference sequence). The germline V and J ends were trimmed by 6 bases and 0 bases, with 9 bases remaining between them. This CDR3 has 14 residues.

This clone was observed a few times. The J gene is TRBJ1-1, the V gene TRBV6-5; 7 bases align to TRBD1. The V gene end was trimmed by 7 bases and the J gene end by 1 base; junction bases not matched to a gene: 6. There are 14 residues in the CDR3. Germline assignment: CDR1 MNHEY and CDR2 SVGAGI. CDR3 DNA: TGTGCCAGCATCAAACGGACAGGGAACACTGAAGCTTTCTTT. Its protein is CASIKRTGNTEAFF.

The gene calls are TRBV2 and TRBJ2-1; no clear D. The CDR3 loop spans 11 amino acids. The germline V and J ends were trimmed by 6 bases and 10 bases, with 10 bases remaining between them. The germline gives CDR1 SNHLY, CDR2 FYNNEI. CDR3 protein: CASSPKGEQFF. The CDR3 DNA is TGTGCCAGCAGCCCGAAGGGAGAGCAGTTCTTC.

The chain recombines TRBV6-1 with TRBJ2-7; 11 nucleotides align to TRBD1. The CDR3 sequence is 17 residues long. Germline CDR1 is MNHNS and CDR2 is SASEGT. J lost 2 bases, V lost 4 bases, and 10 bases had no gene match. In DNA, the CDR3 is TGTGCCAGCAGTGTCCCTCAGGGACAGGGGGTTACCTACGAGCAGTACTTC. Its protein is CASSVPQGQGVTYEQYF.

The rearrangement joins TRBV11-2 to TRBJ1-3, with 7 bases fitting TRBD1. J lost 0 bases, V lost 3 bases, and 2 bases had no gene match. Per germline, CDR1 SGHAT and CDR2 FQNNGV. The CDR3 is 15 residues long. The CDR3 DNA sequence: TGTGCCAGCAGCTTTGAGGGGGCCTCTGGAAACACCATATATTTT. Translation gives CASSFEGASGNTIYF.

The rearrangement uses TRBV19 and TRBJ1-1; D might be TRBD1 (5 bases). This CDR3 contains 15 residues. V lost 3 bases and J 0 bases, leaving 11 bases between the germline ends. The V gene's germline CDR1 is LNHDA and CDR2 SQIVND (reference sequence). The DNA for the CDR3 is TGTGCCAGTAGTATGGGGGGGAATATGAACACTGAAGCTTTCTTT. This translates into CASSMGGNMNTEAFF.

This chain uses TRBV5-1 with TRBJ2-5; 7 positions agree with TRBD1. The CDR3 consists of 16 residues. Looked up from germline, CDR1 is SGHRS and CDR2 is YFSETQ. The V gene end was trimmed by 2 bases and the J gene end by 2 bases; junction bases not matched to a gene: 9. The CDR3 spells CASSLNRGLRQETQYF. DNA of the CDR3: TGCGCCAGCAGCTTAAACAGGGGTTTGAGGCAAGAGACCCAGTACTTC.

The chain uses TRBV6-8 and TRBJ2-3; TRBD2 agrees at 7 bases. Germline loops: CDR1 MNHGY, CDR2 SAAAGT. The CDR3 is made up of 14 amino acids. Trimming cost V 6 bases and J 7 bases; bases outside gene matches: 10. CDR3 sequence: CASRPTSADHTQYF. CDR3 in DNA: TGTGCCAGCAGACCCACTAGCGCGGATCATACGCAGTATTTT.